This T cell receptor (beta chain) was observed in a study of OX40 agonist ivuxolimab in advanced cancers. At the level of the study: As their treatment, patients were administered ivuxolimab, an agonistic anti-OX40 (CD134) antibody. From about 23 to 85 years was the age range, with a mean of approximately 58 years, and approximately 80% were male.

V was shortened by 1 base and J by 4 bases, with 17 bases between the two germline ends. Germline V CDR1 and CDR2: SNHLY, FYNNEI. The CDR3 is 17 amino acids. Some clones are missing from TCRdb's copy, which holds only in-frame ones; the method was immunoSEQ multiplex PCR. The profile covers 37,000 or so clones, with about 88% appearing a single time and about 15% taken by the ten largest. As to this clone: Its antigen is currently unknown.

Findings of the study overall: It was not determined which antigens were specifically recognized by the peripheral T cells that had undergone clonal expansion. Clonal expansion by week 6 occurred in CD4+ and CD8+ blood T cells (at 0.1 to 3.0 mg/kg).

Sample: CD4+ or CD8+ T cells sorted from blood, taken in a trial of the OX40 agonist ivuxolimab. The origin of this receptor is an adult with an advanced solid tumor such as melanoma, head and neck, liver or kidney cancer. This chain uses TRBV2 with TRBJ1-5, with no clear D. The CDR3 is CASSEEFSGSYNQPQHF. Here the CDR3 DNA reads TGTGCCAGCAGTGAAGAGTTTTCGGGCAGCTATAATCAGCCCCAGCATTTT.